This TCR beta chain was sequenced during a study of breast tumors, draining lymph nodes, adjacent tissues. Points from the study as a whole: Tumor TCR diversity was below lymph nodes but above nontumor tissue. Findings are consistent with lymph node origin and intratumoral expansion of most tumor T cells.

For this clonotype: Its target is not known.

Samples came from axillary lymph nodes draining the breast cancer. MiXCR was run by TCRdb on the multiplex PCR reads, yielding one entry per CDR3 protein. Altogether 200,000 or so distinct CDR3 sequences are present, roughly 31% being singletons, with the ten largest covering over 4%. Germline loops: CDR1 DFQATT, CDR2 SNEGSKA (reference sequence). Unmatched junction bases numbered 8, after V lost 0 bases and J lost 5 bases. The CDR3 loop spans 16 amino acids. V usage is TRBV20-1 and J usage is TRBJ2-3; 10 bases fit TRBD2. This TCR was sampled from a female donor with breast cancer. Some clones in this sample may be carry-over from other donors' samples. The sequencing input was axillary lymph node tissue. CDR3 nucleotide sequence: TGCAGTGCTAGAGATAGTAGCGGGGGGCCTAGAGATACGCAGTATTTT. Its translation is CSARDSSGGPRDTQYF.